Listed below are T cell receptor beta chains from one sample, sequenced in a study of STAT5B mutations in CD4+ large granular lymphocyte leukemia. Some clones are missing from TCRdb's copy, which holds only in-frame ones; the method was immunoSEQ multiplex PCR. The top ten clones hold about 2.3% of a sample with 30,000 to 40,000 clones, around three quarters of them seen once. The sequencing input was CD4+ T cells from blood buffy coats. These receptors all stem from a human donor in good health. CDR3s include the opening cysteine and the closing phenylalanine or tryptophan. A D gene is named only where the DNA matches it firmly. Expanded clones are given a class, and other clones once, few, many or no size at all.

D | size | J | V | DNA | CDR3
NA | few | TRBJ1-1 | TRBV9 | TGTGCCAGCAGCCCACAGGGGAACACTGAAGCTTTCTTT | CASSPQGNTEAFF
NA | NA | TRBJ1-4 | TRBV15 | TGTGCCACCAGCAGAGATGTCAGCTTTAATGAAAAACTGTTTTTT | CATSRDVSFNEKLFF
NA | once | TRBJ1-1 | TRBV5-4 | TGTGCCAGCAGCTCGGGGGTGGCCGGAGAGAACACTGAAGCTTTCTTT | CASSSGVAGENTEAFF
TRBD1 | NA | TRBJ2-3 | TRBV2 | TGTGCCAGCATCCCGGGACAGCGAGGAGATACGCAGTATTTT | CASIPGQRGDTQYF
NA | NA | TRBJ2-7 | TRBV19 | TGTGCCAGTAGTCCAGGGGCGGGCGAGCAGTACTTC | CASSPGAGEQYF
NA | NA | TRBJ2-7 | TRBV11-2 | TGTGCCACCAGCGGCCCCCGGTACGAGCAGTACTTC | CATSGPRYEQYF
TRBD1 | NA | TRBJ2-1 | TRBV7-7 | TGTGCCAGCAGCCCGGGACAGGCTCACAATGAGCAGTTCTTC | CASSPGQAHNEQFF
NA | NA | TRBJ1-2 | TRBV11-2 | TGTGCCAGCAGCCCTGACAGAGGGGTTAATGGCTACACCTTC | CASSPDRGVNGYTF
NA | NA | TRBJ2-3 | TRBV4-2 | TGTGCCAGCAGCCAATTGGGCGCAGATACGCAGTATTTT | CASSQLGADTQYF
NA | NA | TRBJ1-3 | TRBV6-5 | TGTGCCAGCAGTTCCGTGCGGGGGGCCCCTGGAAACACCATATATTTT | CASSSVRGAPGNTIYF
NA | NA | TRBJ1-5 | TRBV27 | TGTGCCAGCAGTGTGGACCTTCACGGTCAGCCCCAGCATTTT | CASSVDLHGQPQHF
TRBD1 | NA | TRBJ2-7 | TRBV6-1 | TGTGCCAGCAGTGAAGCGATGGGGACAGGGAGTGGGGAGCAGTACTTC | CASSEAMGTGSGEQYF
NA | NA | TRBJ2-6 | TRBV19 | TGTGCCAGTAGTATGAACTCGGGCAGGGCCGGGGCCAACGTCCTGACTTTC | CASSMNSGRAGANVLTF
TRBD2 | NA | TRBJ2-7 | TRBV4-2 | TGTGCCAGCAGCCAAGTACTAGCGGGGGAGTCCTCCTACGAGCAGTACTTC | CASSQVLAGESSYEQYF
NA | NA | TRBJ1-5 | TRBV2 | TGTGCCAGCAGTGAACGAGGGCAGTACAATCAGCCCCAGCATTTT | CASSERGQYNQPQHF
NA | NA | TRBJ1-2 | TRBV4-2 | TGTGCCAGCAGCCAACCTGGGGGACGGGCTAACTATGGCTACACCTTC | CASSQPGGRANYGYTF
NA | NA | TRBJ1-4 | TRBV18 | TGTGCCAGCTCACCTGTTTTGGGGGCAGGGAATGAAAAACTGTTTTTT | CASSPVLGAGNEKLFF
NA | NA | TRBJ2-3 | TRBV6-1 | TGTGCCAGCAGATCAGCAGATACGCAGTATTTT | CASRSADTQYF
TRBD2 | NA | TRBJ2-5 | TRBV5-1 | TGCGCCAGCAGCGGGGGGGGTGCGGGGCTGAAGGAGACCCAGTACTTC | CASSGGGAGLKETQYF
NA | few | TRBJ1-5 | TRBV27 | TGTGCCAGCAGTTTAGAACAGGGTATTAATCAGCCCCAGCATTTT | CASSLEQGINQPQHF
NA | NA | TRBJ2-5 | TRBV6-5 | TGTGCCAGCAGTTACTCGACCCTCCAGGGGACCCAGTACTTC | CASSYSTLQGTQYF
TRBD1 | NA | TRBJ2-1 | TRBV7-2 | TGTGCCAGCAGCTTAGACAGGGGGCTCTACAATGAGCAGTTCTTC | CASSLDRGLYNEQFF
TRBD2 | NA | TRBJ2-1 | TRBV15 | TGTGCCACCAGCCGACTAGCGGCCTACAATGAGCAGTTCTTC | CATSRLAAYNEQFF
NA | NA | TRBJ1-1 | TRBV7-9 | TGTGCCAGCAGCTTCGGCCTCATGAACACTGAAGCTTTCTTT | CASSFGLMNTEAFF
NA | NA | TRBJ2-6 | TRBV19 | TGTGCCAGTAGTATTGAAGGGGGGAGTGGGGCCAACGTCCTGACTTTC | CASSIEGGSGANVLTF
TRBD1 | few | TRBJ2-7 | TRBV9 | TGTGCCAGCAGCGTACAGGGGGACTACGAGCAGTACTTC | CASSVQGDYEQYF
NA | NA | TRBJ2-5 | TRBV5-5 | TGTGCCAGCAGTCACACCGAGGCTTTCGGCCAGTACTTC | CASSHTEAFGQYF
NA | NA | TRBJ2-5 | TRBV5-1 | TGCGCCAGCAGCTTGGTGGGGGCCCAGGAGACCCAGTACTTC | CASSLVGAQETQYF
NA | NA | TRBJ2-1 | TRBV20-1 | TGCAGTGCTGCATCGGAATATGAGCAGTTCTTC | CSAASEYEQFF
NA | NA | TRBJ1-2 | TRBV30 | TGTGCCTGGAAATCCACCCCTAACTATGGCTACACCTTC | CAWKSTPNYGYTF
NA | few | TRBJ2-7 | TRBV30 | TGTGCCTGGACCAGGGGGGGCACGGGCCACGAGCAGTACTTC | CAWTRGGTGHEQYF
NA | NA | TRBJ1-2 | TRBV30 | TGTGCCTGGAAGCCCGGCAGGGTATATGGCTACACCTTC | CAWKPGRVYGYTF
NA | few | TRBJ1-5 | TRBV15 | TGTGCCACCAGCAGGGCCGTTGGGCCCCAGCATTTT | CATSRAVGPQHF
NA | NA | TRBJ1-1 | TRBV30 | TGTGCCCGACGGGGGACCGCGAACACTGAAGCTTTCTTT | CARRGTANTEAFF
TRBD2 | once | TRBJ2-1 | TRBV29-1 | TGCAGCGTTGAAAGGGGTAGCGGGGGGGCCTATGAGCAGTTCTTC | CSVERGSGGAYEQFF
NA | NA | TRBJ1-1 | TRBV19 | TGTGCCAGTCAGCCGGCAGGAATGAACACTGAAGCTTTCTTT | CASQPAGMNTEAFF
NA | NA | TRBJ1-3 | TRBV6-1 | TGTGCCAGCAGTGAGCAGGGCTCAGGAAACACCATATATTTT | CASSEQGSGNTIYF
NA | NA | TRBJ2-7 | TRBV6-5 | TGTGCCAGCAGTTACCTAGGGGGGCCCATGGGGCAGTACTTC | CASSYLGGPMGQYF
NA | NA | TRBJ1-1 | TRBV25-1 | TGTGCCAGCAGTCCAACTGGGAGGGGGGCTGAAGCTTTCTTT | CASSPTGRGAEAFF
TRBD1 | NA | TRBJ2-5 | TRBV7-2 | TGTGCCAGCAGCTTACAAGGGACAGCCGCTCGAGAGACCCAGTACTTC | CASSLQGTAARETQYF
NA | NA | TRBJ2-5 | TRBV15 | TGTGCCACCAGCAGAGATCCCGGAGAGACCCAGTACTTC | CATSRDPGETQYF
NA | NA | TRBJ1-1 | TRBV14 | TGTGCCAGCAGCCAAGGGGGGATTGGCACTGAAGCTTTCTTT | CASSQGGIGTEAFF
NA | NA | TRBJ1-1 | TRBV6-5 | TGTGCCAGCAGTTACCGCTCCGGGAACACTGAAGCTTTCTTT | CASSYRSGNTEAFF
TRBD1 | NA | TRBJ1-3 | TRBV25-1 | TGTGCCAGCAGTCCTTACAGGGGGATCTCTGGAAACACCATATATTTT | CASSPYRGISGNTIYF
NA | NA | TRBJ1-1 | TRBV19 | TGTGCCAGTAGTACCGCGGTTGAGGTTCGGAACACTGAAGCTTTCTTT | CASSTAVEVRNTEAFF
NA | NA | TRBJ1-4 | TRBV5-4 | TGTGCCAGCAGCTTGGCCTCCCCAGGAGCTAATGAAAAACTGTTTTTT | CASSLASPGANEKLFF
NA | few | TRBJ2-2 | TRBV10-3 | TGTGCCATCAGTCCCGGGGCGGACACCGGGGAGCTGTTTTTT | CAISPGADTGELFF
NA | NA | TRBJ2-7 | TRBV6-6 | TGTGCCAGCAGCAAAACCTACGAGCAGTACTTC | CASSKTYEQYF
NA | NA | TRBJ1-4 | TRBV5-6 | TGTGCCAGCAGCTTGGTGGGGCAGGGAGATGAAAAACTGTTTTTT | CASSLVGQGDEKLFF
NA | NA | TRBJ1-3 | TRBV5-8 | TGTGCCAGCAGCTTGTGGGATAGCTCTGGAAACACCATATATTTT | CASSLWDSSGNTIYF
TRBD1 | NA | TRBJ1-1 | TRBV6-1 | TGTGCCACCGACAGGGGGGGAAACACTGAAGCTTTCTTT | CATDRGGNTEAFF
TRBD1 | NA | TRBJ2-7 | TRBV11-2 | TGTGCCAGCAGCTTCGCAACCGGGACAGGGGCCGAGCAGTACTTC | CASSFATGTGAEQYF
NA | NA | TRBJ2-2 | TRBV5-6 | TGTGCCAGCAGTCCCACAGGGAGATCCGGGGAGCTGTTTTTT | CASSPTGRSGELFF
NA | NA | TRBJ1-2 | TRBV6-1 | TGTGCCAGCAGTGGGGGACCTTCCCAGGGCTATGGCTACACCTTC | CASSGGPSQGYGYTF
TRBD1 | NA | TRBJ1-1 | TRBV11-3 | TGTGCCAGCAGCCCCGGGACAGGGGCGAACACTGAAGCTTTCTTT | CASSPGTGANTEAFF
TRBD2 | NA | TRBJ2-7 | TRBV9 | TGTGCCAGCAGCCCAGAGGGACTAGCGGGTCTCCACGAGCAGTACTTC | CASSPEGLAGLHEQYF
NA | NA | TRBJ1-4 | TRBV2 | TGTGCCAGCAGGGTGGAAAAACTGTTTTTT | CASRVEKLFF
TRBD2 | NA | TRBJ2-1 | TRBV10-3 | TGTGCCACTGGGGCGGGGGGGAATGAGCAGTTCTTC | CATGAGGNEQFF
TRBD1 | NA | TRBJ2-1 | TRBV18 | TGTGCCAGCTCCCGAGGACAGGGGCGCAATGAGCAGTTCTTC | CASSRGQGRNEQFF